This is a list of T cell receptor beta chains from one sample in a study of blood T cell repertoires in COVID-19. Some clones are missing from TCRdb's copy, which holds only in-frame ones; the method was immunoSEQ multiplex PCR. The sample lists under 250,000 clones, 86% occurring once. The sequenced material came from PBMCs or T cells enriched from blood (not recorded which). These receptor sequences come from a man in his forties who had recovered from COVID-19. CDR3s include the opening cysteine and the closing phenylalanine or tryptophan. A D gene is named only where the DNA matches it firmly. Rows may omit the clone size; those that give it use once, few, many or a size class.

clone_size | j_call | v_call | d_call | cdr3_nt | cdr3_aa
- | TRBJ2-2 | TRBV7-3 | TRBD2 | TGTGCCAGCAGCTTAGGCGTAGCGGGACCGAACACCGGGGAGCTGTTTTTT | CASSLGVAGPNTGELFF
- | TRBJ1-2 | TRBV10-3 | TRBD1 | TGTGCCATCAGGGGGGACAGGGACATCTATGGCTACACCTTC | CAIRGDRDIYGYTF
- | TRBJ1-1 | TRBV7-8 | TRBD1 | TGTGCCAGCACCCAACAGGGGGCGGGTGAAGCTTTCTTT | CASTQQGAGEAFF
- | TRBJ2-1 | TRBV5-1 | - | TGCGCCAGCAGCTTAAGGTCGGCGGGGCCCGTCGAGCAGTTCTTC | CASSLRSAGPVEQFF
few | TRBJ2-2 | TRBV7-9 | TRBD1 | TGTGCCAGCAAAACGGGACAGGGGACCCCCGGGGAGCTGTTTTTT | CASKTGQGTPGELFF
- | TRBJ2-3 | TRBV28 | TRBD1 | TGTGCCAGCAGGACCAGGGACAGGGGCACAGATACGCAGTATTTT | CASRTRDRGTDTQYF
- | TRBJ2-7 | TRBV30 | TRBD2 | TGTGCCTGGAGTGTACGGTCTAGCGGGATCTACGAGCAGTACTTC | CAWSVRSSGIYEQYF
few | TRBJ1-4 | TRBV15 | - | TGTGCCACCAGCAGAGGGCAGGCCCATGAAAAACTGTTTTTT | CATSRGQAHEKLFF
- | TRBJ2-1 | TRBV29-1 | TRBD2 | TGCAGCGTCTCTACGGCGGGGGGTGAGCAGTTCTTC | CSVSTAGGEQFF
- | TRBJ2-1 | TRBV3-1/TRBV3-2 | TRBD2 | TGTGCCAGCAGCCAAGGGACTAGCGGGACCGCTGAGCAGTTCTTC | CASSQGTSGTAEQFF
- | TRBJ2-3 | TRBV2 | TRBD2 | TGTGCCAGCAGAGACTCAGCGGCGGGGGTATATACGCAGTATTTT | CASRDSAAGVYTQYF
- | TRBJ1-1 | TRBV10-3 | - | TGTGCCATCAGTGAGTCCGGGGTCGAAGCTTTCTTT | CAISESGVEAFF
- | TRBJ1-2 | TRBV11-2 | TRBD1 | TGTGCCAGCAGCCCCGCGGGACCAGGGGGTAACTATGGCTACACCTTC | CASSPAGPGGNYGYTF
- | TRBJ1-6 | TRBV6-2/TRBV6-3 | - | TGTGCCAGCAGTTTCCTTGGAGCTGATAATTCACCCCTCCACTTT | CASSFLGADNSPLHF
- | TRBJ1-6 | TRBV10-2 | - | TGCGCCAGCAGTGAGCCGAATTCACCCCTCCACTTT | CASSEPNSPLHF
many | TRBJ1-3 | TRBV9 | - | TGTGCCAGCAGCGTAGCTTGGGGAAAAGGGGAAAACACCATATATTTT | CASSVAWGKGENTIYF
- | TRBJ1-6 | TRBV10-3 | - | TGTGCCATCAGTGACAGGGTTGGGGTTGCCCTCCACTTT | CAISDRVGVALHF
- | TRBJ1-2 | TRBV12-3/TRBV12-4 | - | TGTGCCAGCAGCCGGGGGGCAGGAGAGGGCTACACCTTC | CASSRGAGEGYTF
- | TRBJ2-4 | TRBV9 | TRBD2 | TGTGCCAGCAGCGTGAGCGGGAGAGGAAGCGGGCATGGGGCCAAAAACATTCAGTACTTC | CASSVSGRGSGHGAKNIQYF
- | TRBJ2-1 | TRBV28 | TRBD2 | TGTGCCAGCAGTCAAGAACTAGCGGGTTTTAATGAGCAGTTCTTC | CASSQELAGFNEQFF
- | TRBJ2-2 | TRBV5-1 | TRBD1 | TGCGCCAGCAGCTTGGTTACAGGGGGAAATGGAGCCGGGGAGCTGTTTTTT | CASSLVTGGNGAGELFF
- | TRBJ1-5 | TRBV7-8 | TRBD1 | TGTGCCAGCAGCACGAGGGACAGCTATTATAGCAATCAGCCCCAGCATTTT | CASSTRDSYYSNQPQHF
- | TRBJ1-5 | TRBV30 | TRBD1 | TGTGCCGGGGGACAGGGGTTCGGGCAGCCCCAGCATTTT | CAGGQGFGQPQHF
- | TRBJ1-3 | TRBV2 | - | TGTGCCAGCAGTGAAAACGGGGGGAGCTCTGGAAACACCATATATTTT | CASSENGGSSGNTIYF
- | TRBJ1-4 | TRBV9 | TRBD1 | TGTGCCAGCAGCGTAGGGGACAGGGGTGAAAAACTGTTTTTT | CASSVGDRGEKLFF
once | TRBJ2-2 | TRBV19 | - | TGTGCCAGTAGCTTCTCTAGCGTTGGCGGGGAGCTGTTTTTT | CASSFSSVGGELFF
few | TRBJ1-1 | TRBV18 | TRBD1 | TGTGCCAGCTCCCTCAGCTCAACAGGGGGTCGGACTGAAGCTTTCTTT | CASSLSSTGGRTEAFF
- | TRBJ1-1 | TRBV2 | - | TGTGCCAGCAGTGAAAGGGCAGGGATGAGGACTGAAGCTTTCTTT | CASSERAGMRTEAFF
- | TRBJ1-2 | TRBV5-6 | TRBD1 | TGTGCCAGCAGCTTCACCGGGACAGGGGGAGGAAACTATGGCTACACCTTC | CASSFTGTGGGNYGYTF
- | TRBJ1-6 | TRBV5-6 | - | TGTGCCAGCAGCTGGAGCGGGGGCAGTGACAATTCACCCCTCCACTTT | CASSWSGGSDNSPLHF
- | TRBJ2-7 | TRBV30 | TRBD2 | TGTGCCTGGAGAACCGGGACTAGCGGGGCCCACGAGCAGTACTTC | CAWRTGTSGAHEQYF
- | TRBJ1-1 | TRBV29-1 | TRBD1 | TGCAGCGTTTCAGACAGGGTAAATGAAGCTTTCTTT | CSVSDRVNEAFF